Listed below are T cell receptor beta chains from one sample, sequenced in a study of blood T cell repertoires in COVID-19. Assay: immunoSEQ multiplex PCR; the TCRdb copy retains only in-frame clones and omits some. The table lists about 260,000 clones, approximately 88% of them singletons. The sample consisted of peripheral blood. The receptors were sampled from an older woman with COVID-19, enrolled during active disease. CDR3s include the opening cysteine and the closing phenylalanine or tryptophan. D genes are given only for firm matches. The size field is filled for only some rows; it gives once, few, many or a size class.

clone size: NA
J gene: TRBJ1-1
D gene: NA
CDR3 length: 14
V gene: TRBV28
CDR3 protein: CATHDGGARTEAFF
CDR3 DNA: TGTGCCACCCACGATGGGGGGGCTCGGACTGAAGCTTTCTTT

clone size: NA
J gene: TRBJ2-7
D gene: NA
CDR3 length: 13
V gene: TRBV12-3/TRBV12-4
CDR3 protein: CASSQQGTYEQYF
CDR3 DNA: TGTGCCAGCAGTCAACAGGGAACCTACGAGCAGTACTTC

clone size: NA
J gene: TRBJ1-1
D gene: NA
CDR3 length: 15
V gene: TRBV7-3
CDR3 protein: CASSLTGGANTEAFF
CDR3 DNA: TGTGCCAGCAGCTTAACTGGAGGGGCTAACACTGAAGCTTTCTTT

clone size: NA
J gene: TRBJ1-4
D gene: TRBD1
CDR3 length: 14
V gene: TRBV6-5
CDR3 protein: CASSYRQGAEKLFF
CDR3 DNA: TGTGCCAGCAGTTATAGGCAGGGGGCGGAAAAACTGTTTTTT

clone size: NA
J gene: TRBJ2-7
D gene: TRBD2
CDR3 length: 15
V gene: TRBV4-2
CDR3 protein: CASSQVGGRSYEQYF
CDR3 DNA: TGTGCCAGCAGCCAAGTCGGCGGGAGGTCCTACGAGCAGTACTTC

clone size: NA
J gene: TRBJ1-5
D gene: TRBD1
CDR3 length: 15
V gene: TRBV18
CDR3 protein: CASSPQTGPNQPQHF
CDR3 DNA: TGTGCCAGCTCACCTCAGACAGGGCCCAATCAGCCCCAGCATTTT

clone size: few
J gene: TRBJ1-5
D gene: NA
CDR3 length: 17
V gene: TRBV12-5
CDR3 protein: CASGPFHLGFSNQPQHF
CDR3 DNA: TGTGCTAGTGGTCCTTTCCACCTGGGCTTTAGCAATCAGCCCCAGCATTTT

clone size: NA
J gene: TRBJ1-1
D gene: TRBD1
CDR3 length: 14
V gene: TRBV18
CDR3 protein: CASSLGQTNTEAFF
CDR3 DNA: TGTGCCAGCTCACTGGGACAGACGAACACTGAAGCTTTCTTT

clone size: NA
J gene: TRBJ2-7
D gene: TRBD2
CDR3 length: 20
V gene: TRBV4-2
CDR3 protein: CASSQDLTSVSDNNYYEQYF
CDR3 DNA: TGTGCCAGCAGCCAAGATCTGACTAGCGTATCAGACAACAATTACTACGAGCAGTACTTC

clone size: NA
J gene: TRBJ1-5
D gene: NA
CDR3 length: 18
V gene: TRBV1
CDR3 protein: CTSSQDGAPVEPDQPQHF
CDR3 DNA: TGCACCAGCAGCCAAGATGGGGCCCCGGTGGAACCGGATCAGCCCCAGCATTTT

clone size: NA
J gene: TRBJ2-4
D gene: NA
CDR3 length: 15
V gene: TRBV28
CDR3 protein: CASSGLPVAKNIQYF
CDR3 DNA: TGTGCCAGCAGTGGACTTCCAGTAGCCAAAAACATTCAGTACTTC

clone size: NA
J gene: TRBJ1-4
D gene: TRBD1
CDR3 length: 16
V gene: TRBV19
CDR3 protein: CASIDRTGATNEKLFF
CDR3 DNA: TGTGCCAGTATTGATCGCACAGGGGCAACTAATGAAAAACTGTTTTTT

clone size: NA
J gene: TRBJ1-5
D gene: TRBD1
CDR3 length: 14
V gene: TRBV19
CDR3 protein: CASSGTGGNQPQHF
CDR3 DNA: TGTGCCAGTAGTGGTACAGGGGGCAATCAGCCCCAGCATTTT

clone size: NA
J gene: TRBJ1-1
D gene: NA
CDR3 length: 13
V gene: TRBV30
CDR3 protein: CAWSLTENTEAFF
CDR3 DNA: TGTGCCTGGAGTCTAACTGAGAACACTGAAGCTTTCTTT

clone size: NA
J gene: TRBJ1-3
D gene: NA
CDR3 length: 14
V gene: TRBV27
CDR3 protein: CASSAGPLLRTIYF
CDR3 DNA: TGTGCCAGCAGTGCGGGTCCACTCCTCCGCACCATATATTTT

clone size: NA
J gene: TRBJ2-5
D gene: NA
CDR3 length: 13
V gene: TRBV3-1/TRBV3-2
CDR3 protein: CASSLGSGETQYF
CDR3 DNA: TGTGCCAGCAGCCTCGGGAGCGGGGAGACCCAGTACTTC

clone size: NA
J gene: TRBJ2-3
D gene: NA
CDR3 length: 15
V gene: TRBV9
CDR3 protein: CASSVTVTFTDTQYF
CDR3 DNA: TGTGCCAGCAGCGTAACGGTTACTTTCACAGATACGCAGTATTTT

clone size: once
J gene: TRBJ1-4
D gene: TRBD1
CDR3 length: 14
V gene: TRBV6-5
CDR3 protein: CASSRTGLNEKLFF
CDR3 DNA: TGTGCCAGCAGCCGGACAGGGCTTAATGAAAAACTGTTTTTT

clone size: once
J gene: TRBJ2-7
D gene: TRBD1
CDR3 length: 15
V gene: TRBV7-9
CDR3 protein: CASSTGDRRKYEQYF
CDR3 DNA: TGTGCCAGCAGCACCGGGGACAGACGAAAATACGAGCAGTACTTC

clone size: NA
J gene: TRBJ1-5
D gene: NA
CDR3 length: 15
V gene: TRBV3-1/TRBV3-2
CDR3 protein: CASSQDSTGNQPQHF
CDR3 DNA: TGTGCCAGCAGCCAAGATTCCACGGGCAATCAGCCCCAGCATTTT

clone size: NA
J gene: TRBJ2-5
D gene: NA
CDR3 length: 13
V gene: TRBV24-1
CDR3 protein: CATSGGGWETQYF
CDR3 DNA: TGTGCCACCAGTGGAGGGGGTTGGGAGACCCAGTACTTC

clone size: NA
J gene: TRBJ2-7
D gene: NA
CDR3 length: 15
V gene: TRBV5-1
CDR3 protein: CASSLVGGGSYEQYF
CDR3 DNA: TGCGCCAGCAGCTTGGTTGGGGGAGGTTCCTACGAGCAGTACTTC

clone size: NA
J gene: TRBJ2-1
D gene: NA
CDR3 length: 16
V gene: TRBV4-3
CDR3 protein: CASSQDGLNSYNEQFF
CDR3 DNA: TGCGCCAGCAGCCAAGACGGACTAAACTCCTACAATGAGCAGTTCTTC

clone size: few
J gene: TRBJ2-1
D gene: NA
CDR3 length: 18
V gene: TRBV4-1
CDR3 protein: CASSQDLVLAGRNNEQFF
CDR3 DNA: TGCGCCAGCAGCCAAGATTTAGTCCTGGCGGGGCGTAACAATGAGCAGTTCTTC

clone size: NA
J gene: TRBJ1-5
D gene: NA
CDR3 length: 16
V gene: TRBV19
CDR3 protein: CASSLRLGGEGQPQHF
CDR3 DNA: TGTGCCAGTAGCCTACGGTTGGGAGGGGAGGGTCAGCCCCAGCATTTT

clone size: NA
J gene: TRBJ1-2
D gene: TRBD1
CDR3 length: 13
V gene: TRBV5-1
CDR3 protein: CASRQQGEYGYTF
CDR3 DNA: TGCGCCAGCAGGCAGCAGGGGGAATATGGCTACACCTTC

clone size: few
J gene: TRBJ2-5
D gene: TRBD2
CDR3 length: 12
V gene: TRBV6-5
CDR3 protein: CATAGAQETQYF
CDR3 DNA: TGTGCCACGGCGGGAGCCCAAGAGACCCAGTACTTC

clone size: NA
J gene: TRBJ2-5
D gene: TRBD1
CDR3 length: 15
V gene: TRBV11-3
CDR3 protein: CASSRGQTYQETQYF
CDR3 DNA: TGTGCCAGCAGCCGGGGACAGACCTACCAAGAGACCCAGTACTTC

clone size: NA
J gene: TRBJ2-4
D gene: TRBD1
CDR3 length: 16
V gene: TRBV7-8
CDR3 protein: CASSLEGQGTKNIQYF
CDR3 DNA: TGTGCCAGCAGCTTAGAGGGACAGGGAACCAAAAACATTCAGTACTTC